The rows below give T cell receptor beta chains drawn from one sample of a study of blood T cell repertoires in COVID-19. Produced via immunoSEQ multiplex PCR; TCRdb's table is partial and in-frame only. This sample has approximately 300,000 clones; approximately 86% occur once, and the top ten carry about 2.2%. The specimen was peripheral blood. The source is a woman between 45 and 60 years old who had recovered from COVID-19. Both conserved end residues are part of each CDR3. A D gene is named only where the DNA matches it firmly. Clone size is given for some rows only: seen once, a few or many times, or a class if the clone is expanded.

v_call: TRBV28
j_call: TRBJ2-7
d_call: TRBD1
clone_size: .
cdr3_aa: CASRRQGGSYEQYF
cdr3_nt: TGTGCCAGCAGACGACAGGGGGGATCCTACGAGCAGTACTTC

v_call: TRBV6-2/TRBV6-3
j_call: TRBJ1-1
d_call: .
clone_size: .
cdr3_aa: CASSPGVYTEAFF
cdr3_nt: TGTGCCAGCAGTCCCGGGGTTTACACTGAAGCTTTCTTT

v_call: TRBV13
j_call: TRBJ2-4
d_call: TRBD1
clone_size: .
cdr3_aa: CASSFNWDRVAKNIQYF
cdr3_nt: TGTGCCAGCAGCTTTAACTGGGACAGGGTAGCCAAAAACATTCAGTACTTC

v_call: TRBV15
j_call: TRBJ1-2
d_call: .
clone_size: few
cdr3_aa: CATSLGRRFIDYGYTF
cdr3_nt: TGTGCCACCAGTCTAGGCCGGCGGTTCATTGACTATGGCTACACCTTC

v_call: TRBV25-1
j_call: TRBJ1-5
d_call: .
clone_size: .
cdr3_aa: CASSEPGNQPQHF
cdr3_nt: TGTGCCAGCAGTGAACCAGGTAATCAGCCCCAGCATTTT

v_call: TRBV28
j_call: TRBJ1-2
d_call: TRBD1
clone_size: .
cdr3_aa: CASSLLTGEGYTF
cdr3_nt: TGTGCCAGCAGTCTGCTGACAGGGGAGGGCTACACCTTC

v_call: TRBV5-4
j_call: TRBJ1-2
d_call: TRBD1
clone_size: .
cdr3_aa: CASRQGQKDYGYTF
cdr3_nt: TGTGCCAGCAGGCAGGGACAGAAAGACTATGGCTACACCTTC

v_call: TRBV11-3
j_call: TRBJ2-1
d_call: TRBD2
clone_size: .
cdr3_aa: CASSLGLAGNNEQFF
cdr3_nt: TGTGCCAGCAGCTTAGGCCTAGCGGGAAACAATGAGCAGTTCTTC

v_call: TRBV6-5
j_call: TRBJ1-2
d_call: .
clone_size: few
cdr3_aa: CASSLVGREGYTF
cdr3_nt: TGTGCCAGCAGCCTCGTGGGCCGTGAGGGCTACACCTTC

v_call: TRBV27
j_call: TRBJ1-5
d_call: TRBD1
clone_size: .
cdr3_aa: CASSLGTGRGNQPQHF
cdr3_nt: TGTGCCAGCAGTTTGGGGACAGGGCGAGGCAATCAGCCCCAGCATTTT

v_call: TRBV19
j_call: TRBJ1-2
d_call: .
clone_size: .
cdr3_aa: CASSTTDNYGYTF
cdr3_nt: TGTGCCAGTAGTACCACTGATAACTATGGCTACACCTTC

v_call: TRBV18
j_call: TRBJ2-7
d_call: TRBD1
clone_size: .
cdr3_aa: CASSPGQGVYEQYF
cdr3_nt: TGTGCCAGCTCACCCGGACAGGGCGTATACGAGCAGTACTTC